These T cell receptor beta chains were read from a single sample in a study of blood T cells in healthy people across ages. TCRdb re-called the 5' RACE reads with MiXCR, one entry per CDR3 protein. The sample holds roughly 860,000 distinct CDR3 sequences, approximately 67% seen once. Sequenced sample: blood. These receptors were taken from a man aged 25 to 40 in good health. The CDR3 runs from the conserved cysteine through the conserved F or W. A D gene is named only where the DNA matches it firmly. Clone size appears in some rows only: once, few, many, or a class for an expanded clone.

abundance: .; v_gene: TRBV15; d_gene: TRBD1; j_gene: TRBJ2-3; CDR3nt: TGTGCCACCAGCAGAGAGGTGACAGGGGCAGCAGATACGCAGTATTTT; CDR3aa: CATSREVTGAADTQYF
abundance: .; v_gene: TRBV30; d_gene: TRBD1; j_gene: TRBJ2-7; CDR3nt: TGTGCCTCCATACAGGGGAGCTCCTACAATGAGCAGTACTTC; CDR3aa: CASIQGSSYNEQYF
abundance: few; v_gene: TRBV5-1; d_gene: .; j_gene: TRBJ1-2; CDR3nt: TGTGCCAGCAGCTTGGACCGCTATGGCTACACCTTC; CDR3aa: CASSLDRYGYTF
abundance: .; v_gene: TRBV20-1; d_gene: .; j_gene: TRBJ1-2; CDR3nt: TGCAGTGCTAGAGGACAGAACACAAACTATGGCTACACCTTC; CDR3aa: CSARGQNTNYGYTF
abundance: .; v_gene: TRBV5-1; d_gene: TRBD1; j_gene: TRBJ1-2; CDR3nt: TGCGCCAGCAGCAAGGACAGGGCCCCTACTAACTATGGCTACACCTTC; CDR3aa: CASSKDRAPTNYGYTF
abundance: .; v_gene: TRBV4-2; d_gene: TRBD2; j_gene: TRBJ2-6; CDR3nt: TGTGCCAGCAGCCCCGGACTAGCACGTGGGGATGTTGGGGCCAACGTCCTGACTTTC; CDR3aa: CASSPGLARGDVGANVLTF
abundance: .; v_gene: TRBV5-1; d_gene: .; j_gene: TRBJ2-3; CDR3nt: TGCGCCAGCAGCTTGGTAACACTCACAGATACGCAGTATTTT; CDR3aa: CASSLVTLTDTQYF
abundance: few; v_gene: TRBV7-9; d_gene: .; j_gene: TRBJ2-7; CDR3nt: TGTGCCAGCAGCTTGAGGATGGGTGCCTACGAGCAGTACTTC; CDR3aa: CASSLRMGAYEQYF
abundance: .; v_gene: TRBV19; d_gene: TRBD1; j_gene: TRBJ2-1; CDR3nt: TGTGCCAGTAATGACAGGGATTACAATGAGCAGTTCTTC; CDR3aa: CASNDRDYNEQFF
abundance: few; v_gene: TRBV15; d_gene: .; j_gene: TRBJ1-2; CDR3nt: TGTGCCACCAGCAGGGAAACAGGGAATGGCTACACCTTC; CDR3aa: CATSRETGNGYTF
abundance: .; v_gene: TRBV28; d_gene: .; j_gene: TRBJ1-6; CDR3nt: TGTGCCAGCAGTGTCCCCGGGTCAGCAAATTCACCCCTCCACTTT; CDR3aa: CASSVPGSANSPLHF
abundance: .; v_gene: TRBV18; d_gene: TRBD1; j_gene: TRBJ2-1; CDR3nt: TGTGCCAGCATCGGGACAGGGGTCTACAATGAGCAGTTCTTC; CDR3aa: CASIGTGVYNEQFF
abundance: .; v_gene: TRBV7-9; d_gene: TRBD2; j_gene: TRBJ2-7; CDR3nt: TGTGCCAGCAGGAAACTAGCGGGGGGGCCCAATGAGCAGTACTTC; CDR3aa: CASRKLAGGPNEQYF
abundance: few; v_gene: TRBV24-1; d_gene: TRBD2; j_gene: TRBJ2-5; CDR3nt: TGTGCCACCAGTGATTTACTAGCGGGGGGTAAAGAGACCCAGTACTTC; CDR3aa: CATSDLLAGGKETQYF
abundance: .; v_gene: TRBV20-1; d_gene: .; j_gene: TRBJ1-2; CDR3nt: TGCAGTGCACCTGACACCGACGGTGGCTACACCTTC; CDR3aa: CSAPDTDGGYTF
abundance: few; v_gene: TRBV4-3; d_gene: TRBD1; j_gene: TRBJ2-7; CDR3nt: TGCGCCAGCGGTTCCAGGGGGTCCTACGAGCAGTACTTC; CDR3aa: CASGSRGSYEQYF
abundance: .; v_gene: TRBV20-1; d_gene: .; j_gene: TRBJ2-5; CDR3nt: TGCAGTGGGGCGTACCAAGAGACCCAGTACTTC; CDR3aa: CSGAYQETQYF
abundance: .; v_gene: TRBV7-2; d_gene: .; j_gene: TRBJ2-5; CDR3nt: TGTGCCAGCACCAAGGGTGGGGATCTGGAGACCCAGTACTTC; CDR3aa: CASTKGGDLETQYF
abundance: .; v_gene: TRBV29-1; d_gene: .; j_gene: TRBJ2-5; CDR3nt: TGCAGCGTTCTGGCAGGGACGGAGACCCAGTACTTC; CDR3aa: CSVLAGTETQYF
abundance: .; v_gene: TRBV15; d_gene: .; j_gene: TRBJ1-2; CDR3nt: TGTGCCACCAGCAGAGATCGCGACAGCTATGGCTACACCTTC; CDR3aa: CATSRDRDSYGYTF
abundance: many; v_gene: TRBV5-1; d_gene: .; j_gene: TRBJ1-6; CDR3nt: TGCGCCAGCAGCTTGAACACTCTGTTGCCTAATTCACCCCTCCACTTT; CDR3aa: CASSLNTLLPNSPLHF
abundance: .; v_gene: TRBV20-1; d_gene: .; j_gene: TRBJ1-5; CDR3nt: TGCAGTGCTAGGGGACCGAACAATCAGCCCCAGCATTTT; CDR3aa: CSARGPNNQPQHF
abundance: .; v_gene: TRBV27; d_gene: TRBD1; j_gene: TRBJ2-2; CDR3nt: TGTGCCAGCAGTTTTGGCGGGACAGGGGACACCGGGGAGCTGTTTTTT; CDR3aa: CASSFGGTGDTGELFF
abundance: .; v_gene: TRBV7-2; d_gene: .; j_gene: TRBJ2-5; CDR3nt: TGTGCCAGCAGCTTAGAGCCAGGACAGCAAGAGACCCAGTACTTC; CDR3aa: CASSLEPGQQETQYF
abundance: .; v_gene: TRBV2; d_gene: .; j_gene: TRBJ2-7; CDR3nt: TGTGCCAGCAGTGTATGGAGGAACGAGCAGTACTTC; CDR3aa: CASSVWRNEQYF
abundance: .; v_gene: TRBV6-5; d_gene: .; j_gene: TRBJ2-2; CDR3nt: TGTGCCACTTACGCACCCGGGGTCACCGGGGAGCTGTTTTTT; CDR3aa: CATYAPGVTGELFF
abundance: .; v_gene: TRBV20-1; d_gene: .; j_gene: TRBJ2-1; CDR3nt: TGCAGTGCGCGATTTCGGGGCTTTACCTACAATGAGCAGTTCTTC; CDR3aa: CSARFRGFTYNEQFF
abundance: .; v_gene: TRBV6-2/TRBV6-3; d_gene: TRBD1; j_gene: TRBJ2-7; CDR3nt: TGTGCCAGCAGTCCAAAGGGGGCGTCCTACGAGCAGTACTTC; CDR3aa: CASSPKGASYEQYF
abundance: .; v_gene: TRBV7-2; d_gene: .; j_gene: TRBJ2-5; CDR3nt: TGTGCCAGCAGCTTAGTAGGCAGGGCCATAGAGACCCAGTACTTC; CDR3aa: CASSLVGRAIETQYF
abundance: once; v_gene: TRBV9; d_gene: .; j_gene: TRBJ2-5; CDR3nt: TGTGCCAGCAGCGTAGGCGCGTCCGACCCCCAGTACTTC; CDR3aa: CASSVGASDPQYF
abundance: .; v_gene: TRBV9; d_gene: TRBD1; j_gene: TRBJ2-5; CDR3nt: TGTGCCAGCAGCTCGAACAGGGGAAAGCAGTACTTC; CDR3aa: CASSSNRGKQYF
abundance: few; v_gene: TRBV6-2/TRBV6-3; d_gene: .; j_gene: TRBJ2-7; CDR3nt: TGTGCCAGCAGTTTTTCTGGGGTCTACGAGCAGTACTTC; CDR3aa: CASSFSGVYEQYF
abundance: few; v_gene: TRBV7-3; d_gene: .; j_gene: TRBJ2-1; CDR3nt: TGTGCCAGCAGCTCCAGATGGTCAGACAATGAGCAGTTCTTC; CDR3aa: CASSSRWSDNEQFF
abundance: .; v_gene: TRBV11-2; d_gene: .; j_gene: TRBJ2-6; CDR3nt: TGTGCCAGCAGCTTAATGTACTCTGGGGCCAACGTCCTGACTTTC; CDR3aa: CASSLMYSGANVLTF
abundance: .; v_gene: TRBV12-3/TRBV12-4; d_gene: TRBD1; j_gene: TRBJ2-7; CDR3nt: TGTGCCAGCACCCGACAGGGGGCCTACGAGCAGTACTTC; CDR3aa: CASTRQGAYEQYF
abundance: few; v_gene: TRBV2; d_gene: .; j_gene: TRBJ2-1; CDR3nt: TGTGCCAGCAGTGAAGCGTGGGGGGAATACAATGAGCAGTTCTTC; CDR3aa: CASSEAWGEYNEQFF
abundance: once; v_gene: TRBV29-1; d_gene: TRBD2; j_gene: TRBJ2-3; CDR3nt: TGCAGCGTTGAAGGGCTAGCGGGGAGGGCCCACACAGATACGCAGTATTTT; CDR3aa: CSVEGLAGRAHTDTQYF
abundance: .; v_gene: TRBV4-2; d_gene: .; j_gene: TRBJ1-1; CDR3nt: TGTGCCAGCAGCCACCGGGCGGGGAACACTGAAGCTTTCTTT; CDR3aa: CASSHRAGNTEAFF
abundance: .; v_gene: TRBV6-6; d_gene: TRBD1; j_gene: TRBJ2-5; CDR3nt: TGTGCCAGCAGTTCCCTTGACAGGGGAGAGACCCAGTACTTC; CDR3aa: CASSSLDRGETQYF
abundance: .; v_gene: TRBV10-3; d_gene: .; j_gene: TRBJ2-6; CDR3nt: TGTGCCATCAGTGAGGGGGGGGCCCCTGGGGCCAACGTCCTGACTTTC; CDR3aa: CAISEGGAPGANVLTF
abundance: .; v_gene: TRBV15; d_gene: TRBD1; j_gene: TRBJ2-7; CDR3nt: TGTGCCACCAGCACTAACAGGGGGCCAAGCTACGAGCAGTACTTC; CDR3aa: CATSTNRGPSYEQYF
abundance: few; v_gene: TRBV29-1; d_gene: TRBD1; j_gene: TRBJ1-2; CDR3nt: TGCAGCGTTGGGGGACAGGGAGGTGGCTACACCTTC; CDR3aa: CSVGGQGGGYTF
abundance: .; v_gene: TRBV7-2; d_gene: .; j_gene: TRBJ2-5; CDR3nt: TGTGCCAGCAGCTTAGACGGGTCCGGAGAGACCCAGTACTTC; CDR3aa: CASSLDGSGETQYF
abundance: .; v_gene: TRBV9; d_gene: .; j_gene: TRBJ2-1; CDR3nt: TGTGCCAGCAGTCCAACTATCTACAATGAGCAGTTCTTC; CDR3aa: CASSPTIYNEQFF